This T cell receptor beta chain is drawn from a study of T cell clones after liver transplantation. Study overall: Timepoints were pre-transplant, pre-withdrawal, and after withdrawal was completed or failed.

Libraries were prepared by immunoSEQ multiplex PCR; TCRdb keeps only in-frame clonotypes and omits some of them. The table includes approximately 12,000 clones, roughly four fifths detected once. General observations from the study: Circulating graft-donor-reactive CD4 TCRbeta sequences fell significantly post-transplant in 5 of 8 subjects.

For this clone: The antigen remains undetermined.

Sorting of unstimulated PBMCs yielded separate CD3+CD4+ and CD3+CD8+ fractions. This CDR3 comprises 15 residues. With 1 base removed from V and 0 bases from J, the gap between germline ends came to 10 bases. CDR1 GTSNPN and CDR2 SVGIG come from the germline V gene (reference sequence). The sequencing here drew on CD8+ T cells from blood, taken at the 22-month timepoint. The chain uses TRBV30 and TRBJ2-4; a weak D match, TRBD1 (5 bases). This receptor was identified in a human patient who received a liver transplant. Some of these T cells may belong to the graft donor. In DNA form, the CDR3 reads TGTGCCTGGAGTGAAGTGGACATAGCCAAAAACATTCAGTACTTC. This encodes CAWSEVDIAKNIQYF.